This T cell receptor (beta chain) was identified in a study of cytomegalovirus exposure and HLA in healthy donors. The CDR3 extends over 15 amino acids. CDR1 is SGHAT, CDR2 FQNNGV, per germline. The ends lost 7 bases at V and 4 bases at J; junction bases unmatched: 6. This PCR relied on a set of 60 Vbeta primers and 13 Jbeta primers. Assay: immunoSEQ multiplex PCR; the TCRdb copy retains only in-frame clones and omits some. The sample records 190,000 or so clones, around four fifths being singletons. This clone occurred once. The chain is built from TRBV11-2 and TRBJ2-6; 8 bases are a match to TRBD2. Sequencing input: PBMCs. The TCR comes from a man aged 50-60 years in good health and CMV-seronegative. The CDR3 is CASITAGVGANVLTF. The CDR3 DNA reads TGTGCCAGCATCACAGCGGGGGTAGGGGCCAACGTCCTGACTTTC.